This T cell receptor (beta chain) was sequenced for a study of OX40 agonist ivuxolimab in advanced cancers. Whole-study context: Ivuxolimab was delivered to patients intravenously every 2 weeks at doses spanning 0.01 to 10 mg/kg. Allowance was made for prior anti-PD-1, anti-PD-L1 or anti-CTLA-4 therapy, and approximately 40% had some. Study observations and caveats: At 0.1 to 3.0 mg/kg and by week 6, clonal expansion occurred in CD4+ and CD8+ blood T cells.

Prior autoimmune disease or systemic immunosuppression barred patients. Germline CDR1 DFQATT, CDR2 SNEGSKA (reference sequence). V was pared by 4 bases and J by 8 bases, with 3 bases of the junction left unmatched. The CDR3 has 11 amino acids. As concerns this clone: Antigen: not known.

Clones were sequenced by immunoSEQ multiplex PCR, and TCRdb holds only the in-frame ones, with some missing. The repertoire holds 30,000 to 35,000 clones, with about 74% as singletons. Sequencing used CD4+ or CD8+ T cells sorted from blood, obtained in a trial of the OX40 agonist ivuxolimab. The clonotype originates from an adult with an advanced solid tumor such as melanoma, head and neck, liver or kidney cancer. This sequence joins TRBV20-1 and TRBJ1-2; 8 nucleotides match TRBD1. CDR3 sequence: CSAKTGDGYTF. CDR3 DNA: TGCAGTGCTAAGACAGGGGACGGCTACACCTTC.